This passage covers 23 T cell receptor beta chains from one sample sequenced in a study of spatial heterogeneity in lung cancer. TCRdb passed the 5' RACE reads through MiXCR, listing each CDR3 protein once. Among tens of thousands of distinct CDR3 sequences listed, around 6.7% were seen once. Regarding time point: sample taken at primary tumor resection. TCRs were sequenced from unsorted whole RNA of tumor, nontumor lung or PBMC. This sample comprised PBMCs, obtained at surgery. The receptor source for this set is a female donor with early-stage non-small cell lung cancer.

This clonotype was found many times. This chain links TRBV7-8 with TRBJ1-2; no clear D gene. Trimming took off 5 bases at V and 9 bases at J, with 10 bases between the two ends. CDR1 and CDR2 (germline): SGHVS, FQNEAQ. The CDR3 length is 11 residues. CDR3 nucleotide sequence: TGTGCCAGCAGCGCCGGTTTTAGCTACACCTTC. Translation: CASSAGFSYTF.

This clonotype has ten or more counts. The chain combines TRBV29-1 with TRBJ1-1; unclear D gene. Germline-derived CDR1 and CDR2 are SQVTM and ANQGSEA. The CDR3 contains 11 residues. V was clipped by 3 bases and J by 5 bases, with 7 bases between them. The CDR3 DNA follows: TGCAGCGTTGATCGAGGGACTGAAGCTTTCTTT. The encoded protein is CSVDRGTEAFF.

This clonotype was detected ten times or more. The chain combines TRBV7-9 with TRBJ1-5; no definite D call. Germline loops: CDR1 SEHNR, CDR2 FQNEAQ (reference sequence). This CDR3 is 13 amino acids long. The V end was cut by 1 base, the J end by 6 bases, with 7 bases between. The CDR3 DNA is TGTGCCAGCAGCTTAGGTACCGGTCAGCCCCAGCATTTT. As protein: CASSLGTGQPQHF.

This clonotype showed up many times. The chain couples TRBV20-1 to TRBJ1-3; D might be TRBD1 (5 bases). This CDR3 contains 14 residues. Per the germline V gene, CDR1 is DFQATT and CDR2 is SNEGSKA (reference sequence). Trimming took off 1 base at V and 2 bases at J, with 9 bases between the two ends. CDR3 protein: CSARAGTTGNTIYF. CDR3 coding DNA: TGCAGTGCTAGAGCCGGGACTACTGGAAACACCATATATTTT.

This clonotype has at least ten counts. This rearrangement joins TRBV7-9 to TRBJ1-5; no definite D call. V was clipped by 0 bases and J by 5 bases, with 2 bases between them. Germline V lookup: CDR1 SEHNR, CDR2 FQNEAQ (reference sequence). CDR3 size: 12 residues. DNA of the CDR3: TGTGCCAGCAGCTTAGCGGATCAGCCCCAGCATTTT. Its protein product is CASSLADQPQHF.

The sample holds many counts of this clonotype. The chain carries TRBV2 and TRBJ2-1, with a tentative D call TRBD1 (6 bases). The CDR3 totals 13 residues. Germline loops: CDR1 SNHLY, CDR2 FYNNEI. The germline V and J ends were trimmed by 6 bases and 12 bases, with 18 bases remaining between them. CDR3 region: CASSDPLRGLQFF. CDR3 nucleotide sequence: TGTGCCAGCAGCGACCCCCTCAGGGGCCTGCAGTTCTTC.

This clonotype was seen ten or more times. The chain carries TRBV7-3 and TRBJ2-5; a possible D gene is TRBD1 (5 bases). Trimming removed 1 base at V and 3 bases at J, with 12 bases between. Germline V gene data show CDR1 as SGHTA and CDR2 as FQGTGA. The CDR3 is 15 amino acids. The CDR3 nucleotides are TGTGCCAGCAGCTTAAATAGGGGCGCCGAAGAGACCCAGTACTTC. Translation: CASSLNRGAEETQYF.

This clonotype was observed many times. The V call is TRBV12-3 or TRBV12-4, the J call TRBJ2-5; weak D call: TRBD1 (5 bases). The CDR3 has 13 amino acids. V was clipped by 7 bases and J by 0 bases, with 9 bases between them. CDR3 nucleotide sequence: TGTGCCAGCACCGACAGCTACCAAGAGACCCAGTACTTC. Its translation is CASTDSYQETQYF.

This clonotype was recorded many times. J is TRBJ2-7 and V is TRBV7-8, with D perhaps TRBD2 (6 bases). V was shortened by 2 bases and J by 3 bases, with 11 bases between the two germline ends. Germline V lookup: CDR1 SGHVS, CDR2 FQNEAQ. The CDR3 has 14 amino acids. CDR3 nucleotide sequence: TGTGCCAGCAGCTTAAGGGAGGTTGACTACGAGCAGTACTTC. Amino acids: CASSLREVDYEQYF.

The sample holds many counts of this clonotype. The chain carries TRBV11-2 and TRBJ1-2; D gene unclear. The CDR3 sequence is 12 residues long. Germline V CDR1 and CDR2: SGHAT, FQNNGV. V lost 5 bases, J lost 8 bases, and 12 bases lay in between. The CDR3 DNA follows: TGTGCCAGCAGCCGCCGGGTCGGCGGCTACACCTTC. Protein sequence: CASSRRVGGYTF.

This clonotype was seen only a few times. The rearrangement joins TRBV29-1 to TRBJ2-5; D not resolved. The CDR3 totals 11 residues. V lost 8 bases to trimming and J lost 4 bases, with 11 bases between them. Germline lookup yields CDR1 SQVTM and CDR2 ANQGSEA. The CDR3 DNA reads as TGCAGCCTGGGATGGGGAGAGACCCAGTACTTC. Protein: CSLGWGETQYF.

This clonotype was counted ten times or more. The CDR3 bases are TGTGCCAGCAGCCAATCGGGTTTTGGCAGAGGCAACGAGCAGTACTTC. Translating it yields CASSQSGFGRGNEQYF. The chain employs TRBV3-1 and TRBJ2-7; no firm D call. CDR1 LGHDT and CDR2 YNNKEL come from the germline V gene (reference sequence). V was pared by 2 bases and J by 5 bases, with 19 bases between. This CDR3 comprises 16 residues.

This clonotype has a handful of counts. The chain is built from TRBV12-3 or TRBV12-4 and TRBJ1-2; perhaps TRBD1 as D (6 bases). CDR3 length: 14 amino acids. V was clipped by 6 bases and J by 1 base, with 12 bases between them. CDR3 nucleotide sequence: TGTGCCAGCAGGGAACAGGGCATTAACTATGGCTACACCTTC. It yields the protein CASREQGINYGYTF.

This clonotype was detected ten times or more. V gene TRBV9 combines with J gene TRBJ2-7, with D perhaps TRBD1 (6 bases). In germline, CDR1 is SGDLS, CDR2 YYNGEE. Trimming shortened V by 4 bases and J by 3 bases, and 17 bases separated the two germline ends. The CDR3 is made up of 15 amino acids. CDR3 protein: CASSPHLDRNYEQYF. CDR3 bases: TGTGCCAGCAGCCCCCATTTAGACAGGAACTACGAGCAGTACTTC. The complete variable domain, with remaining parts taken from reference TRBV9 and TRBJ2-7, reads DSGVTQTPKHLITATGQRVTLRCSPRSGDLSVYWYQQSLDQGLQFLIQYYNGEERAKGNILERFSAQQFPDLHSELNLSSLELGDSALYFCASSPHLDRNYEQYFGPGTRLTVT.

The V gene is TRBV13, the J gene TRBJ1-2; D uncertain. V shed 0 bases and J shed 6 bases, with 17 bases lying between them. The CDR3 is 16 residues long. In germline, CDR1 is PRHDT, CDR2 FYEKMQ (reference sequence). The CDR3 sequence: CASSLGRREGSDGYTF. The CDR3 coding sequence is TGTGCCAGCAGCTTAGGGAGGCGGGAGGGAAGCGATGGCTACACCTTC.

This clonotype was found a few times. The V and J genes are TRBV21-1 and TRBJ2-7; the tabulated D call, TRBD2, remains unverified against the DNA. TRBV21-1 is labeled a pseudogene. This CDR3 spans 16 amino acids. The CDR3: CASSKGDPGLASEQYF. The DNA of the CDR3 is TGTGCCAGCAGCAAAGGGGACCCGGGACTAGCTAGCGAGCAGTACTTC.

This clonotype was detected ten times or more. The CDR3 region has the DNA TGTGCCAGCAGTTTCCCCTCCCGAGACTACGAGCAGTACTTC. Translated, it gives CASSFPSRDYEQYF. The chain employs TRBV28 and TRBJ2-7; D ambiguous. The CDR3 consists of 14 residues. Trimming removed 3 bases at V and 3 bases at J, with 12 bases between. Per the germline V gene, CDR1 is MDHEN and CDR2 is SYDVKM.

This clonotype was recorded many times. CDR3: CASSSHNEQFF. The CDR3 nucleotides read TGTGCCAGTAGTTCTCACAATGAGCAGTTCTTC. The chain uses TRBV19 and TRBJ2-1; D is unclear. Germline V gene sequence: CDR1 LNHDA, CDR2 SQIVND (reference sequence). This CDR3 comprises 11 residues. The germline V and J ends were trimmed by 5 bases and 5 bases, with 4 bases remaining between them.

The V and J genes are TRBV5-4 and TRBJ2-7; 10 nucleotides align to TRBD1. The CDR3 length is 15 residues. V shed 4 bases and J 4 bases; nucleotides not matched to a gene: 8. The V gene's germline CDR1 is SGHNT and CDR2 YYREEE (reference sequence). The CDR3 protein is CASSPTGGAFYEQYF. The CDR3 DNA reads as TGTGCCAGCAGCCCGACAGGGGGCGCATTTTACGAGCAGTACTTC.

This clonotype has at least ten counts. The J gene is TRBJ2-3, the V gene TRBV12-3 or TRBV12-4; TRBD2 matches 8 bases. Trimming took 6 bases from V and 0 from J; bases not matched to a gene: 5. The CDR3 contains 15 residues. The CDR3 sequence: CASRTQRGSTDTQYF. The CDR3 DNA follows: TGTGCCAGCAGAACCCAGCGGGGGAGCACAGATACGCAGTATTTT.

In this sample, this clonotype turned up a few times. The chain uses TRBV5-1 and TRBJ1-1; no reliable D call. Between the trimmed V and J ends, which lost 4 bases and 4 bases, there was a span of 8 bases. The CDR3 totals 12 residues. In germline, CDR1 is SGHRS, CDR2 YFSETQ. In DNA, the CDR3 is TGCGCCAGCAGCCATGAATTCACTGAAGCTTTCTTT. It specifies CASSHEFTEAFF.

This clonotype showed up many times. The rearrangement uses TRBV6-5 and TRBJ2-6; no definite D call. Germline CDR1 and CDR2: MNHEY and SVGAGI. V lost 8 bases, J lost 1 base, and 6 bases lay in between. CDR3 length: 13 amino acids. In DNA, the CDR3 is TGTGCCAGCGGGTATTCTGGGGCCAACGTCCTGACTTTC. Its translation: CASGYSGANVLTF.

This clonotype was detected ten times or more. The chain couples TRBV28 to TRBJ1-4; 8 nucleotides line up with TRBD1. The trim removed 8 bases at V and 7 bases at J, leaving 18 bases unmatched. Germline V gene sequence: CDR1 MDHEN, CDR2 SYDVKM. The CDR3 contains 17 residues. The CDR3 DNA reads TGTGCCAGCGGAGGCCCCAGGGGGCGACCTCAGGTTGAAAAACTGTTTTTT. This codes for CASGGPRGRPQVEKLFF. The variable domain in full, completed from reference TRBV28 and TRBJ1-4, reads DVKVTQSSRYLVKRTGEKVFLECVQDMDHENMFWYRQDPGLGLRLIYFSYDVKMKEKGDIPEGYSVSREKKERFSLILESASTNQTSMYLCASGGPRGRPQVEKLFFGSGTQLSVL.